The TCR beta chain under discussion was sequenced for a study of T-cell memory formation after mild COVID-19. TCRdb reprocessed the 5' RACE reads via MiXCR and lists one record per CDR3 protein. This table holds hundreds of thousands of distinct CDR3 sequences, about 15% found once. CDR1 and CDR2 from the germline V gene are SGHRS and YFSETQ. The CDR3 runs to 16 residues. V lost 5 bases to trimming and J lost 5 bases, with 23 bases between them. The sequencing input was PBMCs or a T cell subset sorted from them (not recorded which). J is TRBJ2-7 and V is TRBV5-1, with D unclear. The receptor was derived from a man younger than 35 who had mild COVID-19 (a few samples of this study predate the infection). Cell type and time point are not known. The CDR3 is CASRSILIMSHDEQYF. The CDR3 region has the DNA TGCGCCAGCAGGTCGATTTTGATTATGAGCCACGACGAGCAGTACTTC.